This T cell receptor beta chain was profiled in a study of T cell responses to AZD1222 COVID-19 vaccine. Whole-study findings and limits: Among the donors, most were white British and more were female, and clonal diversity was possibly underestimated. Two AZD1222 administrations were followed by greater Spike-specific TCR breadth and depth. Among spike-specific TCRs, nearly half reportedly target unmutated variant regions.

Second doses at about 4 or about 12 weeks were pooled. The CDR3 has 12 residues. V shed 2 bases and J shed 5 bases, with 5 bases lying between them. TCRdb's table, derived via immunoSEQ multiplex PCR, lists solely in-frame clones and lacks some. This table holds over 150,000 clones, 85% to 95% found once. This clone appeared a single time. Its antigen is not identified. V usage is TRBV12-3 or TRBV12-4 and J usage is TRBJ2-3; no clear D gene. Sequences were derived from peripheral blood, sampled 28 days after the second AZD1222 dose. The TCR was taken from an adult who received the AZD1222 COVID-19 vaccine. CDR3: CASSLFRDTQYF. The CDR3 nucleotides read TGTGCCAGCAGTTTATTCCGAGATACGCAGTATTTT.